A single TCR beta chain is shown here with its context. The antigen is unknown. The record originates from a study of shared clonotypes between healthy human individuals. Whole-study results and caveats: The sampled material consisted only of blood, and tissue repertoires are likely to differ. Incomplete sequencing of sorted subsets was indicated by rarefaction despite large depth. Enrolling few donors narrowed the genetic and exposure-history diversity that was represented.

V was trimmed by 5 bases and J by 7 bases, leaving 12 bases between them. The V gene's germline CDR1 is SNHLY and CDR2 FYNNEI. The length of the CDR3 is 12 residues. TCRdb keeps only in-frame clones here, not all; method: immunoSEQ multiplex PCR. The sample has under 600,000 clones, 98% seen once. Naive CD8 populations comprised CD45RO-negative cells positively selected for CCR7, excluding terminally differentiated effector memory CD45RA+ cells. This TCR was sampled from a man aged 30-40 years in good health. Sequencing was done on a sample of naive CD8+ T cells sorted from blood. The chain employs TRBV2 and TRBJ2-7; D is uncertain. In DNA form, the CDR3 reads TGTGCCAGCAGTACAAGGAGACGGGAGCAGTACTTC. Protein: CASSTRRREQYF.